This T cell receptor beta chain was sequenced for a study of blood T cells in healthy people across ages. Germline values: CDR1 DFQATT, CDR2 SNEGSKA (reference sequence). J was trimmed by 5 bases and V by 6 bases; bases with no gene match: 3. This CDR3 comprises 12 residues. Overall study results and limits: Shifts in expanded clonotypes may have been confounded by donor CMV status, which was unknown.

About this clonotype itself: Its antigen is as yet unknown.

Then a second PCR, running about 6 to 11 cycles, was carried out with a sample-barcoded 5' primer and a J-beta primer mix. TCRdb re-derived calls from the 5' RACE reads in MiXCR, one entry per CDR3 protein. Seen here are some 1.7 million distinct CDR3 sequences, over 25% observed once, and the top ten hold approximately 7.7%. The rearrangement links TRBV20-1 to TRBJ2-1; 8 positions match TRBD2. The clonotype comes from a woman in her thirties in good health. The sequenced sample consisted of blood. The CDR3 loop is CSAGREDNEQFF. The DNA for the CDR3 is TGCAGTGCGGGGCGGGAGGACAATGAGCAGTTCTTC.